This T cell receptor beta chain was identified during a study of T cells in localized non-small cell lung cancer. The study's findings and limits: Because researchers sequenced only one region of the tumor, heterogeneity is still possible. The appearance of a median about 60 of the top 100 tumor clones was seen in adjacent lung.

J gave up 4 bases and V 3 bases, and 8 bases lay outside the gene matches. The V gene's germline CDR1 is SGHRS and CDR2 YFSETQ. The CDR3 consists of 17 residues. This clone has a single count. Its target is not known. The table came from immunoSEQ multiplex PCR; TCRdb's copy has only in-frame clones and leaves some out. The table lists around 3,500 clones, about 26% of them singletons. Sequenced material: normal lung tissue next to the tumor, taken before any cancer treatment. The chain is built from TRBV5-1 and TRBJ2-2; TRBD2 aligns across 11 bases. The clonotype originates from a woman aged 35 to 70 with stage I lung adenocarcinoma. CDR3 sequence (DNA): TGCGCCAGCAGCTGGAGGGGGACTAGCGGAGGCACCGGGGAGCTGTTTTTT. This gives the protein CASSWRGTSGGTGELFF.